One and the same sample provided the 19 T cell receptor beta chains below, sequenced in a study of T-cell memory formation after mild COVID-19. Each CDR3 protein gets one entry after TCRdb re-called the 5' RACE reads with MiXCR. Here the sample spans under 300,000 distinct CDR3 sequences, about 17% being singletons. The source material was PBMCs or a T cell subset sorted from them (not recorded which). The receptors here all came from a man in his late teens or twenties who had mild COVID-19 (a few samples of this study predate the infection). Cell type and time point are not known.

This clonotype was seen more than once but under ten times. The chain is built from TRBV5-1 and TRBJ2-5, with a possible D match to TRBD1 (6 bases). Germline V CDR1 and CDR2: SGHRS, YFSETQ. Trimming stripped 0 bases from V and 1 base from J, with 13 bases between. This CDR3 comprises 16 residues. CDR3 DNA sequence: TGCGCCAGCAGCTTGGGGGGGCAGAGTTTCCAAGAGACCCAGTACTTC. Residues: CASSLGGQSFQETQYF.

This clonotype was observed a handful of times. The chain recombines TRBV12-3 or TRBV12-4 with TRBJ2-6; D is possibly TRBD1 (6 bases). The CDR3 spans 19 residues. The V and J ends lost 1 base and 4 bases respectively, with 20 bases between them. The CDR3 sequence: CASSLVLAGAPGGANVLTF. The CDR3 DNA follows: TGTGCCAGCAGTTTAGTTCTAGCAGGGGCACCGGGAGGGGCCAACGTCCTGACTTTC.

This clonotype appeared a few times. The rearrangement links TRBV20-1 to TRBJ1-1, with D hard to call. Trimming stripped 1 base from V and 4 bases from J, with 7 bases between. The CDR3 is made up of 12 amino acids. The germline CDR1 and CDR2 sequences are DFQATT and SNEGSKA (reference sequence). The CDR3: CSARAPGTEAFF. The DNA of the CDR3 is TGCAGTGCTAGAGCCCCGGGCACTGAAGCTTTCTTT.

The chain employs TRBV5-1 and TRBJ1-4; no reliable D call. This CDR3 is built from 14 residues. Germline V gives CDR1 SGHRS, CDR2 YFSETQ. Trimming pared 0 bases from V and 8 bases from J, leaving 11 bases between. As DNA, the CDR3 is TGCGCCAGCAGCTTGGGAACAGAAGGAGAAAAACTGTTTTTT. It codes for CASSLGTEGEKLFF.

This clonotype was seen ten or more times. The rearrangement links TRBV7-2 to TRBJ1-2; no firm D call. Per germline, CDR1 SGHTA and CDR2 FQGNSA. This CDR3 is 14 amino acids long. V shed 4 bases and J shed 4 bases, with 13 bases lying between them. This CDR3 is CASSSPGVGYGYTF. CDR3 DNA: TGTGCCAGCAGCTCGCCGGGAGTTGGCTATGGCTACACCTTC. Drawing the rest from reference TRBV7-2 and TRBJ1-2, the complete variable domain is GAGVSQSPSNKVTEKGKDVELRCDPISGHTALYWYRQSLGQGLEFLIYFQGNSAPDKSGLPSDRFSAERTGGSVSTLTIQRTQQEDSAVYLCASSSPGVGYGYTFGSGTRLTVV.

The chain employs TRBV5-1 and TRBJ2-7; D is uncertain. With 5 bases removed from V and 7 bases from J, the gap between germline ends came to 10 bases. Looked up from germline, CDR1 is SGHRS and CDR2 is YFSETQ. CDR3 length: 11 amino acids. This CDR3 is CASSIYREQYF. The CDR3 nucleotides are TGCGCCAGCAGTATCTATCGGGAGCAGTACTTC.

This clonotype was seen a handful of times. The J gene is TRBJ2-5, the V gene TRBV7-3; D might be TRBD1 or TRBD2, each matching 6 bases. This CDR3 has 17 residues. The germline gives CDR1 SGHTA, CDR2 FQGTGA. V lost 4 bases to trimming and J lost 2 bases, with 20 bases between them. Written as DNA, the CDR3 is TGTGCCAGCAGCTCCATGGGGGGCAGGCAGAGACAAGAGACCCAGTACTTC. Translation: CASSSMGGRQRQETQYF.

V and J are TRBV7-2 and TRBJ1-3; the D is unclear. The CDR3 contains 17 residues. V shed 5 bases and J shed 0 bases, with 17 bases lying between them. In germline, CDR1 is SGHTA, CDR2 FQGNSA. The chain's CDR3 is CASSPEPTRSSGNTIYF. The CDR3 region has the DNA TGTGCCAGCAGCCCGGAGCCCACCCGGAGCTCTGGAAACACCATATATTTT.

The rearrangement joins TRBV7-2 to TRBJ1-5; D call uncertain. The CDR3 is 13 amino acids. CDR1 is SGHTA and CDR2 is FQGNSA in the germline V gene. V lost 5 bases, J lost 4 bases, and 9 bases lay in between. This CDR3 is CASSPLFNQPQHF. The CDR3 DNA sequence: TGTGCCAGCAGCCCTCTCTTTAATCAGCCCCAGCATTTT.

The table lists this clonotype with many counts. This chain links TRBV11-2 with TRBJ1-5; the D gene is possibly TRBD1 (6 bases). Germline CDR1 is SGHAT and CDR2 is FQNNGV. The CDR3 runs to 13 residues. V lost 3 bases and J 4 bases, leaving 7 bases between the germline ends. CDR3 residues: CASSFTGNQPQHF. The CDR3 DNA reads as TGTGCCAGCAGCTTCACAGGGAATCAGCCCCAGCATTTT.

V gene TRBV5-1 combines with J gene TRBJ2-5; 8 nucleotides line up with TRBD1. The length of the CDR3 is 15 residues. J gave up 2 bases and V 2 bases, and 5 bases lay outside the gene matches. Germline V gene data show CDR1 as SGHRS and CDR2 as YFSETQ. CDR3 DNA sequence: TGCGCCAGCAGCTTCGACAGGGGTTATCAAGAGACCCAGTACTTC. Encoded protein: CASSFDRGYQETQYF.

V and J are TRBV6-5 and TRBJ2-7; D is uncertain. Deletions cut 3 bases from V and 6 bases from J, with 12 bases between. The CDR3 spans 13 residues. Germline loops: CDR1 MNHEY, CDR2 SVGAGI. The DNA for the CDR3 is TGTGCCAGCAGTTATGGGTCCGTTTTCGAGCAGTACTTC. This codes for CASSYGSVFEQYF.

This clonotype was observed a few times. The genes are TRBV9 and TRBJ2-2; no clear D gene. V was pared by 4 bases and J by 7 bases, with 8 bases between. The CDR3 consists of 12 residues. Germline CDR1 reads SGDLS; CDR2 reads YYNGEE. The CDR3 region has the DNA TGTGCCAGCAGCCCCGATTACGGGGAGCTGTTTTTT. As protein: CASSPDYGELFF.

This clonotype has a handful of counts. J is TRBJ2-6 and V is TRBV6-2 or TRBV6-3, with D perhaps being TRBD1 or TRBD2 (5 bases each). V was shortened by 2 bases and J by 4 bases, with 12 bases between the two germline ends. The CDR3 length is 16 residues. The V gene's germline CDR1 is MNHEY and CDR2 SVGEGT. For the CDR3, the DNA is TGTGCCAGCAGTTACGGGACGGGCACGGGGGCCAACGTCCTGACTTTC. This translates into CASSYGTGTGANVLTF.

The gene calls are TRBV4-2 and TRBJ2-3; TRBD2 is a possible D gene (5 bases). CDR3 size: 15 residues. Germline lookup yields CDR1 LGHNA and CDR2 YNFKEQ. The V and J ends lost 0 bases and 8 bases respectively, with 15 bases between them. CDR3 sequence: CASSQESTAAGTQYF. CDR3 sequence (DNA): TGTGCCAGCAGCCAAGAATCAACTGCGGCGGGTACGCAGTATTTT.

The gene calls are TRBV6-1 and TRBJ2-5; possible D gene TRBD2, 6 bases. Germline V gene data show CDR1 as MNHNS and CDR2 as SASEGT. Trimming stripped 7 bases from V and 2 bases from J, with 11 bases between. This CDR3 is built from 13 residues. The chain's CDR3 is CASIRSGQETQYF. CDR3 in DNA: TGTGCCAGCATTAGGAGCGGGCAAGAGACCCAGTACTTC.

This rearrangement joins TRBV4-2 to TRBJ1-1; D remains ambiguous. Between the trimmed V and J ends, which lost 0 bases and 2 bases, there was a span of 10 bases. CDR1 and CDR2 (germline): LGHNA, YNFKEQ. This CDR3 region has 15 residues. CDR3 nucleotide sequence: TGTGCCAGCAGCCAAGATACGTTCCTTAACACTGAAGCTTTCTTT. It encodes CASSQDTFLNTEAFF.

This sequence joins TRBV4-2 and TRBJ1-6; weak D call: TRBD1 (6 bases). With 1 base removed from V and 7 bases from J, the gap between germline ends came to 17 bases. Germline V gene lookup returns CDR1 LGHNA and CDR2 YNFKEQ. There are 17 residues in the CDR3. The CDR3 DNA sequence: TGTGCCAGCAGCCAAGTACAGCAGGGGAAATGGAATTCACCCCTCCACTTT. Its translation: CASSQVQQGKWNSPLHF.

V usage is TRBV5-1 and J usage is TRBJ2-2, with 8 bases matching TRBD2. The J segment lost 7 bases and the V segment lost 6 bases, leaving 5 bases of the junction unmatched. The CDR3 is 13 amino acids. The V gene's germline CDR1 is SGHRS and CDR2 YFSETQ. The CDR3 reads CASTGGAGGELFF. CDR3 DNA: TGCGCCAGCACCGGGGGGGCCGGCGGGGAGCTGTTTTTT.